The rows below give T cell receptor beta chains drawn from one sample of a study of blood T cell repertoires in COVID-19. The data were produced by immunoSEQ multiplex PCR, yet TCRdb's version contains in-frame clones alone and is incomplete. The table includes approximately 120,000 clones, approximately 85% detected once. Sequenced: peripheral blood. Receptors were obtained from a woman older than 75 with COVID-19, enrolled during active disease. Each CDR3 is given with its conserved first and last residue. The D gene is left open where the match is weak. Expanded clones get a size class; other rows say once, few or many, or leave the size out.

NA NA TRBJ1-4 TRBV6-6 CASRAQLSEKLFF TGTGCCAGCAGGGCACAGCTTAGTGAAAAACTGTTTTTT
TRBD1 NA TRBJ2-7 TRBV29-1 CSVATGTGVNEQYF TGCAGCGTGGCAACCGGGACAGGGGTTAACGAGCAGTACTTC
TRBD1 NA TRBJ2-1 TRBV9 CASSVGTATYNEQFF TGTGCCAGCAGCGTGGGGACAGCTACGTACAATGAGCAGTTCTTC
TRBD2 NA TRBJ2-7 TRBV3-1/TRBV3-2 CASSQSPGLAGSYEQYF TGTGCCAGCAGCCAATCCCCGGGACTAGCGGGCTCCTACGAGCAGTACTTC
TRBD2 NA TRBJ2-2 TRBV20-1 CSASERASGRFVITGELFF TGCAGTGCTAGTGAGCGGGCTAGCGGGAGGTTTGTTATTACCGGGGAGCTGTTTTTT
TRBD2 NA TRBJ2-7 TRBV11-1 CASSLGTSGSNEQYF TGTGCCAGCAGCCTAGGGACTAGCGGGAGCAACGAGCAGTACTTC
NA few TRBJ2-7 TRBV11-2 CASSSLARAYEQYF TGTGCCAGCAGCTCGCTAGCGAGGGCCTACGAGCAGTACTTC
TRBD2 NA TRBJ2-2 TRBV24-1 CATSDFPGLAGTGELFF TGTGCCACCAGTGATTTTCCTGGACTAGCGGGAACCGGGGAGCTGTTTTTT
NA NA TRBJ2-7 TRBV5-1 CASSLVWMGERGEQYF TGCGCCAGCAGCTTGGTATGGATGGGCGAACGGGGGGAGCAGTACTTC
TRBD1 few TRBJ1-1 TRBV18 CASSPGTGFTEAFF TGTGCCAGCTCACCCGGGACAGGGTTCACTGAAGCTTTCTTT
NA NA TRBJ2-1 TRBV11-2 CASSLGLGGNEQFF TGTGCCAGCAGCCTCGGACTAGGGGGGAATGAGCAGTTCTTC
TRBD2 NA TRBJ2-2 TRBV9 CASSVGLAGAGELFF TGTGCCAGCAGCGTAGGGCTAGCGGGAGCCGGGGAGCTGTTTTTT
TRBD2 NA TRBJ2-1 TRBV6-2/TRBV6-3 CASSYDGTTTYNEQFF TGTGCCAGCAGTTACGACGGGACTACAACATACAATGAGCAGTTCTTC
TRBD1 NA TRBJ1-4 TRBV2 CASSRTGTIGANEKLFF TGTGCCAGCAGTAGGACAGGGACTATCGGAGCTAATGAAAAACTGTTTTTT
TRBD2 NA TRBJ2-3 TRBV25-1 CASSEGLADTDTQYF TGTGCCAGCAGTGAAGGTCTAGCGGACACAGATACGCAGTATTTT
NA NA TRBJ2-4 TRBV19 CASSSGLAKNIQYF TGTGCCAGTTCCTCAGGTTTAGCCAAAAACATTCAGTACTTC
NA NA TRBJ1-1 TRBV29-1 CSGWTVLNTEAFF TGCAGCGGTTGGACAGTGTTGAACACTGAAGCTTTCTTT
TRBD1 NA TRBJ1-1 TRBV6-6 CATLDRGGLPVPEAFF TGTGCCACCCTGGACAGGGGAGGTCTTCCTGTGCCTGAAGCTTTCTTT
NA NA TRBJ2-1 TRBV5-1 CALAPGSYNEQFF TGCGCCCTCGCCCCCGGCTCCTACAATGAGCAGTTCTTC
TRBD2 NA TRBJ2-1 TRBV28 CASSPQGLVYNEQFF TGTGCCAGCAGTCCCCAGGGACTAGTCTACAATGAGCAGTTCTTC
NA NA TRBJ2-1 TRBV5-8 CASFNTGRVNEQFF TGTGCCAGTTTTAATACAGGGCGGGTCAATGAGCAGTTCTTC
NA NA TRBJ2-7 TRBV21-1 CASPGGRRVEQYF TGTGCCAGCCCGGGCGGGAGGCGGGTCGAGCAGTACTTC
NA NA TRBJ2-1 TRBV5-1 CASSLGGNEQFF TGCGCCAGCAGCTTGGGAGGCAATGAGCAGTTCTTC
NA NA TRBJ1-3 TRBV3-1/TRBV3-2 CASSPSSSGNTIYF TGTGCCAGCAGTCCGTCCAGCTCTGGAAACACCATATATTTT
NA NA TRBJ2-5 TRBV7-8 CASSFGERVSQETQYF TGTGCCAGCAGCTTTGGGGAGCGGGTTAGCCAAGAGACCCAGTACTTC
NA NA TRBJ2-1 TRBV7-2 CASSLVRGGNEQFF TGTGCCAGCAGCTTAGTGAGGGGAGGCAATGAGCAGTTCTTC
TRBD1 NA TRBJ1-4 TRBV7-9 CASSSRDSTNEKLFF TGTGCCAGCAGCTCCCGGGACAGTACTAATGAAAAACTGTTTTTT
NA NA TRBJ1-2 TRBV24-1 CATSDLTAGVNGYTF TGTGCCACCAGTGATTTGACCGCAGGGGTTAACGGCTACACCTTC
NA few TRBJ2-7 TRBV11-2 CASSLEGPYEQYF TGTGCCAGCAGCTTAGAGGGCCCGTACGAGCAGTACTTC
TRBD1 few TRBJ1-5 TRBV19 CASRRDRGSNQPQHF TGTGCCAGTAGAAGGGACAGGGGAAGCAATCAGCCCCAGCATTTT
TRBD2 NA TRBJ2-3 TRBV4-2 CASSQEIAGVGTDTQYF TGTGCCAGCAGCCAAGAGATAGCGGGAGTCGGCACAGATACGCAGTATTTT
NA NA TRBJ2-5 TRBV5-8 CASNPRLLRSETQYF TGTGCCAGCAACCCACGGTTATTGCGGTCAGAGACCCAGTACTTC
TRBD2 NA TRBJ2-7 TRBV9 CASSRTSGTYGQYF TGTGCCAGCAGCAGAACTAGCGGGACCTACGGGCAGTACTTC
NA NA TRBJ2-1 TRBV27 CASSPEYHNEQFF TGTGCCAGCAGCCCTGAGTACCACAATGAGCAGTTCTTC
TRBD2 once TRBJ2-3 TRBV11-2 CASSLMVAGGPQSQYF TGTGCCAGCAGCTTAATGGTCGCGGGAGGGCCTCAATCGCAGTATTTT
NA NA TRBJ1-2 TRBV9 CASSVSSGPNYGYTF TGTGCCAGCAGCGTATCTTCAGGTCCTAACTATGGCTACACCTTC
TRBD2 NA TRBJ2-1 TRBV6-2/TRBV6-3 CASSYSLAGSRSYNEQFF TGTGCCAGCAGTTACTCACTAGCGGGATCACGCTCCTACAATGAGCAGTTCTTC
NA NA TRBJ2-3 TRBV15 CATSRTRGTTDTQYF TGTGCCACCAGCAGAACCAGGGGAACGACAGATACGCAGTATTTT
TRBD2 once TRBJ2-5 TRBV19 CASSMGLAGTLKETQYF TGTGCCAGTAGTATGGGACTAGCCGGTACCCTCAAAGAGACCCAGTACTTC
NA NA TRBJ2-7 TRBV11-2 CASSLVLTGYRDEQYF TGTGCCAGCAGCTTAGTGCTGACAGGATATCGGGACGAGCAGTACTTC
TRBD1 few TRBJ1-2 TRBV11-2 CASSPRTGGAYYGYTF TGTGCCAGCAGCCCTCGTACAGGGGGCGCTTACTATGGCTACACCTTC
TRBD1 few TRBJ1-1 TRBV4-2 CASSPSTGTGAAEAFF TGTGCCAGCAGCCCTAGTACCGGGACAGGGGCAGCTGAAGCTTTCTTT
NA once TRBJ1-1 TRBV27 CASSYSGSQAFF TGTGCCAGCAGTTATTCAGGGTCTCAGGCTTTCTTT
TRBD1 NA TRBJ2-3 TRBV7-9 CASRKRTGGQDTQYF TGTGCCAGCAGAAAGAGGACAGGGGGCCAAGATACGCAGTATTTT
TRBD1 NA TRBJ1-4 TRBV7-2 CASSGTAEKLFF TGTGCCAGCTCCGGGACAGCTGAAAAACTGTTTTTT
TRBD1 NA TRBJ1-5 TRBV6-5 CASSQDRASQPQHF TGTGCCAGCAGCCAGGACAGGGCGTCCCAGCCCCAGCATTTT